The entry below describes one T cell receptor beta chain. Its antigen is still unknown. No much larger clone exists at a distance of one base, and base qualities are not known. The CDR3 sequence holds 13 residues, the cysteine and phenylalanine included. Of all the DNA, just the CDR3 is kept, 39 bases in frame from base 1. The germline V gene provides CDR1 SGHTA and CDR2 FQGNSA. The study evaluated CTLA-4 blockade (ipilimumab) given together with focal radiation therapy in patients who had chemo-refractory metastatic non-small-cell lung cancer. Library method: the immunoSEQ multiplex PCR assay. Here the immuneACCESS table is served through TCRdb, limited to in-frame sequences with V and J called. Missing clones are a known gap in these copies; in checked studies unresolved V genes cover under half, and the rest lacks a known reason. This sample comprises tens of thousands of clones, just under 80% of them detected only once. 20% to 25% of the sample goes to the ten largest clones.

This entry belongs to a study of radiotherapy plus CTLA-4 blockade in lung cancer (dated by TCRdb to the late 2010s). Background for the entire study: Among the enrolled patients, around 17% had an objective response, and 25% to 40% reached disease control.

The study at large found these results: The strongest predictors of response, as reported, were early dynamic changes in blood T cell clones along with a rise in serum interferon-beta after radiation. After treatment with radiotherapy and ipilimumab, TCR clones that originated in tumors expanded in peripheral blood.

Recombination connected TRBV7-2 to TRBJ2-5; the D gene cannot be resolved reliably. With the DNA end fitting TRBJ2-7 better, the J assignment may be wrong. Sequenced here: peripheral blood, sampled from a patient treated with radiotherapy plus ipilimumab. The TCR originated in a human donor with non-small cell lung cancer that progressed on radiotherapy plus ipilimumab. The CDR3 region has the sequence CASSPPQDYEQYF. The nucleotides read TGTGCCAGCAGCCCTCCCCAAGACTACGAGCAGTACTTC.